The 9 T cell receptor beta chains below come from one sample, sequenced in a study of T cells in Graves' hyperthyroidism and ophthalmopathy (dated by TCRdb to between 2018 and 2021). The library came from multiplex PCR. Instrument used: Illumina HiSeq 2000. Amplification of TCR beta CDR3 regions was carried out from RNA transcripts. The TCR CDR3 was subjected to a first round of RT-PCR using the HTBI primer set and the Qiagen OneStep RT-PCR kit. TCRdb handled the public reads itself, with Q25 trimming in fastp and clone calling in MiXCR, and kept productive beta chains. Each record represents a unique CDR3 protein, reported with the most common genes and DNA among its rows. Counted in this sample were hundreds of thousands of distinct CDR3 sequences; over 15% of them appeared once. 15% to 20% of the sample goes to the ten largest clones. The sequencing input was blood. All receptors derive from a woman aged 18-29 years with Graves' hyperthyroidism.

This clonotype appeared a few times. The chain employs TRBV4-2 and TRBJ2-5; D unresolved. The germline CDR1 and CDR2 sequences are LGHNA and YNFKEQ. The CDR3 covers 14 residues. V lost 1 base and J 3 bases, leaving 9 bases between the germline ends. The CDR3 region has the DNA TGTGCCAGCAGCCAAGTGCCTGAAGAAGAGACCCAGTACTTC. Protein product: CASSQVPEEETQYF.

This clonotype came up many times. The CDR3 region is CASAQGNYGYTF. Here the CDR3 DNA reads TGTGCCAGCGCACAGGGGAACTATGGCTACACCTTC. The V and J genes are TRBV3-1 and TRBJ1-2; 7 nucleotides line up with TRBD1. From germline, CDR1 is LGHDT and CDR2 YNNKEL (reference sequence). The CDR3 length is 12 residues. Trimming took 8 bases from V and 2 from J; bases not matched to a gene: 2.

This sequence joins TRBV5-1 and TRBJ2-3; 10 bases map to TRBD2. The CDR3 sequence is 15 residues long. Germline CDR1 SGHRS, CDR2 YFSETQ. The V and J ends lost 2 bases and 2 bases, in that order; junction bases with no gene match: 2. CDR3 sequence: CASSFGTSVTDTQYF. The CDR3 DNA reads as TGCGCCAGCAGCTTCGGGACTAGCGTCACAGATACGCAGTATTTT.

CDR3 coding DNA: TGTGCCAGCAGCGTAAGTCCCAGACAGGCTCAAACCTCGAACACTGAAGCTTTCTTT. Translation: CASSVSPRQAQTSNTEAFF. This chain connects TRBV9 to TRBJ1-1; perhaps TRBD1 as D (6 bases). The CDR3 is 19 amino acids. Deletions cut 1 base from V and 1 base from J, with 23 bases between. Germline CDR1 reads SGDLS; CDR2 reads YYNGEE.

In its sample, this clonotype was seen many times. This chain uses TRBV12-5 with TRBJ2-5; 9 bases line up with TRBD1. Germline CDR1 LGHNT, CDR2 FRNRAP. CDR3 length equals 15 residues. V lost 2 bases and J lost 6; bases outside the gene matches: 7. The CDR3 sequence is CASGLPNRGQKTQYF. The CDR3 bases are TGTGCTAGTGGTTTGCCGAACAGGGGGCAGAAGACCCAGTACTTC.

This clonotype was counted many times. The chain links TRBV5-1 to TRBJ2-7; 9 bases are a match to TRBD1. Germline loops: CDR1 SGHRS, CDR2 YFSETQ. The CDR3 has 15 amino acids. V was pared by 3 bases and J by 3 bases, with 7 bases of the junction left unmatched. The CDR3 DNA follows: TGCGCCAGCAGCTCAGGGACAGGGAGACGCTACGAGCAGTACTTC. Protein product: CASSSGTGRRYEQYF.

The DNA of the CDR3 is TGCAGCGGGGACGTACTCAAGAACACTGAAGCTTTCTTT. This translates into CSGDVLKNTEAFF. This sequence joins TRBV29-1 and TRBJ1-1; perhaps TRBD1 as D (5 bases). CDR3 length equals 13 residues. V lost 7 bases to trimming and J lost 1 base, with 13 bases between them. Germline assignment: CDR1 SQVTM and CDR2 ANQGSEA.

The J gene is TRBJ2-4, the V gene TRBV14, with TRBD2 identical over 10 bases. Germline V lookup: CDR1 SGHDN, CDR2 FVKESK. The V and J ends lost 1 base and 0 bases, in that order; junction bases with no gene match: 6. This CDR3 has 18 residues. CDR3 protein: CASSQGASGSLAKNIQYF. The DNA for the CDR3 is TGTGCCAGCAGCCAAGGTGCTAGCGGGAGTTTAGCCAAAAACATTCAGTACTTC.

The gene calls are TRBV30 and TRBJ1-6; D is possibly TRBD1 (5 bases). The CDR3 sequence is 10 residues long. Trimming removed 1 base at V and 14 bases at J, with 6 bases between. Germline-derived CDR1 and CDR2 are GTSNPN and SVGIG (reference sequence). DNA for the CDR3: TGTGCCTGGAGTGGGACATCCCTCCACTTT. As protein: CAWSGTSLHF.